The rows below give T cell receptor beta chains drawn from one sample of a study of cytomegalovirus exposure and HLA in healthy donors. Assay used: immunoSEQ multiplex PCR; TCRdb lists only in-frame clones, some missing. The repertoire holds some 150,000 clones, roughly four fifths seen once, with about 12% in the top ten. The source material was PBMCs. The origin of the receptors is a woman in her forties or fifties in good health and CMV-seronegative. The CDR3 runs from the conserved cysteine through the conserved F or W. Each record gives: J gene, V gene, clone size, D gene, CDR3 protein, CDR3 DNA. D genes are given only for firm matches. Size tells how often a clone was seen (once, few, many) or the class of an expanded clone, and some rows leave it out.

TRBJ2-2 | TRBV7-6 | - | - | CASRTNTGELFF | TGTGCCAGCCGGACAAACACCGGGGAGCTGTTTTTT
TRBJ2-5 | TRBV6-1 | - | TRBD1 | CASSSGQGRETQYF | TGTGCCAGCAGTTCTGGACAGGGAAGGGAGACCCAGTACTTC
TRBJ2-1 | TRBV7-9 | - | TRBD1 | CASSYRRDRSYNEQFF | TGTGCCAGCAGCTACCGTCGGGACAGGTCCTACAATGAGCAGTTCTTC
TRBJ2-1 | TRBV6-5 | - | TRBD2 | CASSYAGRASGNEQFF | TGTGCCAGCAGTTACGCCGGGAGGGCCTCGGGGAATGAGCAGTTCTTC
TRBJ2-5 | TRBV10-3 | - | TRBD1 | CAISAGTGLGGTQYF | TGTGCCATCAGTGCGGGGACAGGTCTAGGAGGGACCCAGTACTTC
TRBJ2-7 | TRBV4-3 | - | TRBD1 | CASSQEGQYYEQYF | TGCGCCAGTAGCCAAGAGGGACAGTACTACGAGCAGTACTTC
TRBJ2-7 | TRBV27 | - | - | CASSLQAGDSSYEQYF | TGTGCCAGCAGTTTACAAGCGGGGGACAGCTCCTACGAGCAGTACTTC
TRBJ1-2 | TRBV4-1 | - | TRBD1 | CASSQPTGERGYTF | TGCGCCAGCAGCCAACCCACAGGGGAACGTGGCTACACCTTC
TRBJ1-2 | TRBV7-9 | - | - | CASSQLSATANYGYTF | TGCGCCAGCAGCCAGCTCTCCGCCACAGCTAACTATGGCTACACCTTC
TRBJ2-3 | TRBV5-4 | - | TRBD2 | CASSLGVGGEKIAQYF | TGTGCCAGCAGCTTGGGGGTCGGGGGGGAAAAAATCGCGCAGTATTTT
TRBJ1-5 | TRBV19 | - | - | CATKWSGQNNNQPQHF | TGTGCCACCAAGTGGTCGGGACAAAACAATAATCAGCCCCAGCATTTT
TRBJ1-4 | TRBV5-1 | - | - | CASSLAETANEKLFF | TGCGCCAGCAGCTTGGCCGAGACAGCTAATGAAAAACTGTTTTTT
TRBJ1-5 | TRBV2 | once | TRBD1 | CASSLTGDQAQHF | TGTGCCAGCAGTCTGACAGGGGATCAGGCCCAGCATTTT
TRBJ2-3 | TRBV7-2 | - | - | CASSLHPGSTDTQYF | TGTGCCAGCAGCTTGCACCCGGGGAGCACAGATACGCAGTATTTT
TRBJ2-7 | TRBV10-3 | - | TRBD1 | CAISPWTGTNEQYF | TGTGCCATCAGTCCCTGGACAGGAACAAATGAGCAGTACTTC
TRBJ2-2 | TRBV19 | - | - | CVSSIGRGANTGELFF | TGTGTCAGTAGTATAGGGCGGGGAGCGAACACCGGGGAGCTGTTTTTT
TRBJ2-1 | TRBV9 | - | TRBD1 | CASSLRTGTGTNEQFF | TGTGCCAGCAGCCTACGAACCGGGACAGGTACGAATGAGCAGTTCTTC
TRBJ2-3 | TRBV6-1 | once | TRBD2 | CASRTSGVSDTQYF | TGTGCCAGCAGGACTAGCGGGGTATCAGATACGCAGTATTTT
TRBJ2-7 | TRBV28 | - | TRBD2 | CASSLDGRVSYEQYF | TGTGCCAGCAGTTTAGACGGGAGGGTCTCGTACGAGCAGTACTTC
TRBJ2-6 | TRBV19 | few | - | CASKDSADSGANVLTF | TGTGCCAGCAAGGACAGTGCGGACTCTGGGGCCAACGTCCTGACTTTC
TRBJ2-5 | TRBV9 | - | TRBD1 | CASNDGQGRETQYF | TGTGCCAGCAACGACGGACAGGGGAGAGAGACCCAGTACTTC
TRBJ1-3 | TRBV7-8 | - | - | CASSLSGQGFSGNTIYF | TGTGCCAGCAGCTTATCTGGGCAGGGTTTCTCTGGAAACACCATATATTTT
TRBJ1-1 | TRBV7-3 | few | - | CASSPSGGNTEAFF | TGTGCCAGCAGCCCCAGCGGGGGGAACACTGAAGCTTTCTTT
TRBJ1-2 | TRBV29-1 | - | - | CSVVSPLNGYGYTF | TGCAGCGTTGTGTCACCACTCAATGGCTATGGCTACACCTTC
TRBJ2-1 | TRBV2 | - | - | CASSPEDEQFF | TGTGCCAGCTCCCCCGAGGATGAGCAGTTCTTC
TRBJ2-7 | TRBV6-5 | - | TRBD2 | CASSQGLAVYEQYF | TGTGCCAGCAGTCAGGGACTAGCGGTTTACGAGCAGTACTTC
TRBJ2-2 | TRBV30 | - | TRBD2 | CAWIGNSGRAGELFF | TGTGCCTGGATTGGGAATAGCGGGAGGGCCGGGGAGCTGTTTTTT
TRBJ2-7 | TRBV11-2 | - | TRBD1 | CASSVDRATYEQYF | TGTGCCAGCAGCGTCGACAGGGCTACCTACGAGCAGTACTTC
TRBJ2-1 | TRBV18 | - | TRBD2 | CASSPSGTTGHNEQFF | TGTGCCAGCTCACCTTCCGGGACTACAGGACACAATGAGCAGTTCTTC
TRBJ2-5 | TRBV9 | - | TRBD2 | CASSVATGEGSPQYF | TGTGCCAGCAGCGTAGCTACGGGGGAGGGTAGTCCCCAGTACTTC
TRBJ2-5 | TRBV9 | - | TRBD2 | CASSATSGGTQETQYF | TGTGCCAGCAGCGCAACTAGCGGGGGGACCCAAGAGACCCAGTACTTC
TRBJ2-7 | TRBV5-1 | once | TRBD1 | CASSSGGSGTTYEQYF | TGCGCCAGCAGCTCAGGGGGTTCGGGGACAACCTACGAGCAGTACTTC
TRBJ2-7 | TRBV7-9 | - | - | CASSIQGGSYEQYF | TGTGCCAGCAGCATTCAGGGAGGCAGCTACGAGCAGTACTTC